This TCR beta chain is drawn from a study of blood T cell repertoires in COVID-19. Across the study: The samples span acute and convalescent COVID-19 from the United States, Italy and Spain. From T cells, B-cell-depleted T cells, or PBMCs came the material, which was cDNA or gDNA.

This CDR3 contains 16 residues. CDR1 is MNHEY and CDR2 is SMNVEV in the germline V gene (reference sequence). With 0 bases removed from V and 9 bases from J, the gap between germline ends came to 18 bases. Authors' methods: Nucleated cell number was recorded as an estimate derived from reference gene primer amplification. Produced via immunoSEQ multiplex PCR; TCRdb's table is partial and in-frame only. Clone size and V and J calls were adopted from that table, with D and trimming inferred from the DNA. The data show 38,000 or so clones, with 81% seen just once and less than 50% held by the top ten. A few counts support this clone.

The sample was peripheral blood. The source of this sequence is a human donor in a cohort sampled during active or convalescent COVID-19. The donor label of this sample is uncertain. This chain joins TRBV27 and TRBJ2-1; no reliable D call. The CDR3 region has the DNA TGTGCCAGCAGTTTATCGGCGCTTCGAACTAAGCGTGAGCAGTTCTTC. Translating gives CASSLSALRTKREQFF.